This T cell receptor beta chain was sequenced for a study of shared clonotypes between healthy human individuals. Across the study: Those who served as donors were two women and three men between the ages of 18 and 49.

Overall study results and limits: Only blood samples were collected, and tissue repertoires likely differ. Generally, estimated richness proved larger in naive subsets than it did in memory subsets.

Germline values: CDR1 MGHRA, CDR2 YSYEKL. Trimming stripped 1 base from V and 4 bases from J, with 20 bases between. This CDR3 comprises 18 residues. Worth noting for this clone: The antigen remains undetermined.

For each subset, genomic DNA was distributed in equal portions over several immunoSEQ plates. Repertoires were generated with immunoSEQ multiplex PCR, while TCRdb's copy carries only in-frame clones and drops some. The sample lists fewer than 2.5 million clones, roughly 93% occurring once. Material: naive CD4+ T cells from PBMCs. Sample subset: CD45RA+ positively selected. The chain has TRBV4-1 and TRBJ1-5; possibly TRBD1 for D (6 bases). The sequence derives from a man aged 18 to 30 in good health. Some clones in this sample may be carry-over from other donors' samples. CDR3 sequence: CASSQGQAPGQTNQPQHF. In DNA, the CDR3 is TGCGCCAGCAGCCAAGGACAAGCGCCGGGACAAACTAATCAGCCCCAGCATTTT.